Given below is one T cell receptor (beta chain) in context. The data are from a study of blood T cell repertoires in COVID-19. On the study more broadly: Samples taken during acute and convalescent COVID-19 were collected in the United States, Italy and Spain. Sample material is recorded as cDNA or gDNA derived from T cells, B-cell-depleted T cells, or PBMCs.

The CDR3 covers 16 residues. From germline, CDR1 is MDHEN and CDR2 SYDVKM. V lost 3 bases and J 0 bases, leaving 14 bases between the germline ends. Assay used: immunoSEQ multiplex PCR; TCRdb lists only in-frame clones, some missing. The data hold 100,000 to 150,000 clones, with around 81% observed a single time. The sequence came from a woman aged 55 to 70 with active or convalescent COVID-19. V usage is TRBV28 and J usage is TRBJ1-1; D uncertain. What was sequenced was peripheral blood. The CDR3 DNA reads TGTGCCAGCAGTTTGACCGGGGAGAACATGAACACTGAAGCTTTCTTT. As protein: CASSLTGENMNTEAFF.